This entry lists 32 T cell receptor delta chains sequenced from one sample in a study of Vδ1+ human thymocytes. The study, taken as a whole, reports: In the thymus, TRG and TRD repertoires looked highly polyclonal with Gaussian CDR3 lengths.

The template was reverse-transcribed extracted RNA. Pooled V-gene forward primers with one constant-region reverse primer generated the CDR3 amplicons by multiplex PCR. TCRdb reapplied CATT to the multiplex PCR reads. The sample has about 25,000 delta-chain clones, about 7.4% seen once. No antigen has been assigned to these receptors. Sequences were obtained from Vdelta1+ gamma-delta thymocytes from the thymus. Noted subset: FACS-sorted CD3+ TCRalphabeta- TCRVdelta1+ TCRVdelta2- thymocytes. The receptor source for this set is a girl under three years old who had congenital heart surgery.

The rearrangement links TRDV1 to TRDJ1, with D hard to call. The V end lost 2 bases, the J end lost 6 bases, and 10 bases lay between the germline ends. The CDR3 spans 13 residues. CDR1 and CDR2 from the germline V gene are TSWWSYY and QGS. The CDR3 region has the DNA TGTGCTCTTGGGGAAGGCGGTGGGCATAAACTCATCTTT. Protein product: CALGEGGGHKLIF.

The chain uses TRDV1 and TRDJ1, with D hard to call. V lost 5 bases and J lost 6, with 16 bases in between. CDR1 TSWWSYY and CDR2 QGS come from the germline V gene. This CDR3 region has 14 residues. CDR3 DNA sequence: TGTGCTCTTGGGAAAGTCGGACGGCGATATAAACTCATCTTT. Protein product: CALGKVGRRYKLIF.

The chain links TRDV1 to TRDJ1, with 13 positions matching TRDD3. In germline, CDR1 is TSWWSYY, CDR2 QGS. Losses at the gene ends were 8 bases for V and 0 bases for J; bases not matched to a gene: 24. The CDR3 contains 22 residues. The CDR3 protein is CALSPRLPRYWGIRKYTDKLIF. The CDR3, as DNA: TGTGCTCTTTCCCCACGCCTTCCTAGGTACTGGGGGATACGAAAGTACACCGATAAACTCATCTTT.

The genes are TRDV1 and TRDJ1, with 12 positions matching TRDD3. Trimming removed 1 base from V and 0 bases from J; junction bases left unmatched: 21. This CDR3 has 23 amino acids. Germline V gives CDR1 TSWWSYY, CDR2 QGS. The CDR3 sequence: CALGEPRPGGYAYPSLNTDKLIF. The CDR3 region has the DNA TGTGCTCTTGGGGAACCCCGTCCTGGGGGATACGCGTATCCGTCCTTAAACACCGATAAACTCATCTTT.

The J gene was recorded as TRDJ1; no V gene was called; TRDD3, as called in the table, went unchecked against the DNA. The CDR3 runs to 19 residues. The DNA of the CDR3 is TGTGCTCTTGGGGAGCTTCGCGTGTACTGGGGATTCTTCTCCGATAAACTCATCTTT. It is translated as CALGELRVYWGFFSDKLIF.

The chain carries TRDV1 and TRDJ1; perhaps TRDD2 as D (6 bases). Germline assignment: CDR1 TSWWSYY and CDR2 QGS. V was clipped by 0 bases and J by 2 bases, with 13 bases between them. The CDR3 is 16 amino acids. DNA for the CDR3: TGTGCTCTTGGGGAACTGCTCCTTCCCACTACCGATAAACTCATCTTT. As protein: CALGELLLPTTDKLIF.

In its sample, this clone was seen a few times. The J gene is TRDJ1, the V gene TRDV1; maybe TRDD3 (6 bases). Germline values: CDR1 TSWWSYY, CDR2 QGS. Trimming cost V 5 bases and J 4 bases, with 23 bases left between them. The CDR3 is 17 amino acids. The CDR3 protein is CALGRPFSLVLGDKLIF. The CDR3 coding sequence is TGTGCTCTTGGGAGACCCTTCAGCCTTGTACTGGGCGATAAACTCATCTTT.

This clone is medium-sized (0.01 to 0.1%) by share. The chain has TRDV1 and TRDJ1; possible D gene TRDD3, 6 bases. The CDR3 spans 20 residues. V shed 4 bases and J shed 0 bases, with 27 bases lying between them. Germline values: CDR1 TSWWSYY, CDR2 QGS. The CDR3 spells CALGGPRPGDPNGYTDKLIF. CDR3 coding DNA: TGTGCTCTTGGGGGCCCCCGGCCCGGGGATCCCAACGGGTACACCGATAAACTCATCTTT.

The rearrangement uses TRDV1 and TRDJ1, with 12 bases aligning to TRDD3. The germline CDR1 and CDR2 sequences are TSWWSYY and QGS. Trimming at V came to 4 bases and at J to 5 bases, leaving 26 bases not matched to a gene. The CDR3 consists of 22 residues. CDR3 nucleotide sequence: TGTGCTCTTGGGGTGGGTTCCCACAGTACTGGGGGATACATCCCCCCAGAGGATAAACTCATCTTT. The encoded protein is CALGVGSHSTGGYIPPEDKLIF.

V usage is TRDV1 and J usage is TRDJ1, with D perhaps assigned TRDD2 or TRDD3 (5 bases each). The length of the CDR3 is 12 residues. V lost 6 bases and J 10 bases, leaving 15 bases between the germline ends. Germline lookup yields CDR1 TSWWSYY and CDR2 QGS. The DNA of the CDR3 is TGTGCTCTTGGAATTCCTCATACGAGACTCATCTTT. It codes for CALGIPHTRLIF.

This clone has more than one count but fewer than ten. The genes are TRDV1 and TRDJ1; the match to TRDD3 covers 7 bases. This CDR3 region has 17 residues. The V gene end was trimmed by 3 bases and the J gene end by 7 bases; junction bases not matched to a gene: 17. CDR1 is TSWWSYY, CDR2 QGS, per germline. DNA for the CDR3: TGTGCTCTTGGGGACGGCCTTCGTCAACTGGGGATAGGTAAACTCATCTTT. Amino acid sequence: CALGDGLRQLGIGKLIF.

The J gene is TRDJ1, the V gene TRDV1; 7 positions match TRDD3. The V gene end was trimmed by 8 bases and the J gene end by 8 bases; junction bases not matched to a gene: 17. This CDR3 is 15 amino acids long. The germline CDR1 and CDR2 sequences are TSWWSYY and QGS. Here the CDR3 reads CALPDYPGGGRKLIF. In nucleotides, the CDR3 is TGTGCTCTTCCCGACTATCCTGGGGGCGGGAGGAAACTCATCTTT.

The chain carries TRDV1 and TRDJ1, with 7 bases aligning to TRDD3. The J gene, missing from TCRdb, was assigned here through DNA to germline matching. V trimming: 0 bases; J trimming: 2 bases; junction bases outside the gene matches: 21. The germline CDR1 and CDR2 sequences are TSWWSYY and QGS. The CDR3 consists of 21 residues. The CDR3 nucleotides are TGTGCTCTTGGGGAACTATTGCTATCGGCGGGACTGGGGACCTTTACCGATAAACTCATCTTT. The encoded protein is CALGELLLSAGLGTFTDKLIF.

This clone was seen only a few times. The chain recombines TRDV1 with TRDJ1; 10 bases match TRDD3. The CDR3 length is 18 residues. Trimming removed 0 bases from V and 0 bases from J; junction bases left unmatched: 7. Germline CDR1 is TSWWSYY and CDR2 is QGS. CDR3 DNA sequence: TGTGCTCTTGGGGAACTCCCGGGGGGATACGTGTACACCGATAAACTCATCTTT. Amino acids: CALGELPGGYVYTDKLIF.

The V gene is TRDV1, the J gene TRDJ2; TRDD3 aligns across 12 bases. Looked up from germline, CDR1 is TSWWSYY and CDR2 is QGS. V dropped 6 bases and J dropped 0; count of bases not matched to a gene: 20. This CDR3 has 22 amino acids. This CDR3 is CALGKCQLPWGIRQPLTAQLFF. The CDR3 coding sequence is TGTGCTCTTGGAAAATGTCAACTCCCCTGGGGGATACGCCAACCTTTGACAGCACAACTCTTCTTT.

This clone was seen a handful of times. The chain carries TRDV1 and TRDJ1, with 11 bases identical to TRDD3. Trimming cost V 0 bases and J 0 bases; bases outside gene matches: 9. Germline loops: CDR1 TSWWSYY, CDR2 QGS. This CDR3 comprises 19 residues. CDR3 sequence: CALGELPDWGIWHTDKLIF. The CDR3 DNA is TGTGCTCTTGGGGAACTCCCGGACTGGGGGATATGGCACACCGATAAACTCATCTTT.

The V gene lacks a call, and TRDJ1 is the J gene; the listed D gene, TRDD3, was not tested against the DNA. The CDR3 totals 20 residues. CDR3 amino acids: CALGEVSFRGAGGHADKLIF. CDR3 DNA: TGTGCTCTTGGGGAAGTTTCCTTCCGGGGGGCTGGGGGACACGCCGATAAACTCATCTTT.

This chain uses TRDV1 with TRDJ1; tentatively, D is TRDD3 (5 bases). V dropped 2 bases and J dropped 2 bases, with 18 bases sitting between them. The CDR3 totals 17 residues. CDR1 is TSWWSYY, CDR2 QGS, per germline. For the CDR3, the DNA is TGTGCTCTTGGGGAATATACACTCCCTGGGAGTACCGATAAACTCATCTTT. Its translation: CALGEYTLPGSTDKLIF.

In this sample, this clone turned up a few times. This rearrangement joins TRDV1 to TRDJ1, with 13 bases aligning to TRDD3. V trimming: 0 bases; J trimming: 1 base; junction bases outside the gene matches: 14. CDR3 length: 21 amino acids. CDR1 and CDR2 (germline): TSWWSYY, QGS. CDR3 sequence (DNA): TGTGCTCTTGGGGAACTGACATACTGGGGGATACGAGGGTGGGGCACCGATAAACTCATCTTT. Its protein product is CALGELTYWGIRGWGTDKLIF.

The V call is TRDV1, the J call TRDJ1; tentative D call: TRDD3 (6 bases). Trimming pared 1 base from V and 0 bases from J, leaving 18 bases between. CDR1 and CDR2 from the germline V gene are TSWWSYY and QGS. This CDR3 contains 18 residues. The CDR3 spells CALGERGKDPTDTDKLIF. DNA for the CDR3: TGTGCTCTTGGGGAACGGGGGAAGGACCCTACCGACACCGATAAACTCATCTTT.

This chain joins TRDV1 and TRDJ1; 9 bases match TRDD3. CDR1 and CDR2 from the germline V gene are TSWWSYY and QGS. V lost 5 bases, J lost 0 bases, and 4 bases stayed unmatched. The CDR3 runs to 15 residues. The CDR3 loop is CALGLTGGDTDKLIF. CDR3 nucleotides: TGTGCTCTTGGGCTTACTGGGGGAGACACCGATAAACTCATCTTT.

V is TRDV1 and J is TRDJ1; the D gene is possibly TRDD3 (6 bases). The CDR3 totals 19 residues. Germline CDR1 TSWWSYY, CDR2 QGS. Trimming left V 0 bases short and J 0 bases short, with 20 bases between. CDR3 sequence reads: CALGELPWWGPADTDKLIF. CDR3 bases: TGTGCTCTTGGGGAACTACCGTGGTGGGGGCCGGCCGACACCGATAAACTCATCTTT.

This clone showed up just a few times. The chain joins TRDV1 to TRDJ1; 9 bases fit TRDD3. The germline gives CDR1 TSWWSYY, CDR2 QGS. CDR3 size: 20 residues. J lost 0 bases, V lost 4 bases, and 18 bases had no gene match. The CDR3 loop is CALGAGLPFTGGPYTDKLIF. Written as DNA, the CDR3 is TGTGCTCTTGGGGCCGGCCTTCCTTTTACTGGGGGACCCTACACCGATAAACTCATCTTT.

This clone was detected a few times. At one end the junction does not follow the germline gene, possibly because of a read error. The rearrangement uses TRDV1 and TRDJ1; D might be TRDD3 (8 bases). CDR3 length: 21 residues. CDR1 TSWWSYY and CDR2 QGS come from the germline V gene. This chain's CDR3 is CAPGDRNFPTGLGDYTDKLIF. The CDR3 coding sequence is TGTGCTCCTGGGGACCGTAATTTTCCTACAGGGCTGGGGGACTACACCGATAAACTCATCTTT.

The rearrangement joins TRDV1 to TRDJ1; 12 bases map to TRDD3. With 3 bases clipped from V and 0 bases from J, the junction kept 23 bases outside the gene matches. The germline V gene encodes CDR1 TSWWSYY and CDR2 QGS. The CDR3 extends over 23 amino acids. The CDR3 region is CALGDHPPHSTGGYWGDTDKLIF. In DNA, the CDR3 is TGTGCTCTTGGGGACCATCCCCCACACAGTACTGGGGGATACTGGGGGGACACCGATAAACTCATCTTT.

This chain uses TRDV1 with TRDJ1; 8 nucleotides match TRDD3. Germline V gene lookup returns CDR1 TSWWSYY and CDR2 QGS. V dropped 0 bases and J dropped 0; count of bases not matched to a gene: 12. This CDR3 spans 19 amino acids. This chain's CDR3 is CALGELVRAGGTDTDKLIF. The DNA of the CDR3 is TGTGCTCTTGGGGAACTGGTCCGTGCTGGGGGAACTGACACCGATAAACTCATCTTT.

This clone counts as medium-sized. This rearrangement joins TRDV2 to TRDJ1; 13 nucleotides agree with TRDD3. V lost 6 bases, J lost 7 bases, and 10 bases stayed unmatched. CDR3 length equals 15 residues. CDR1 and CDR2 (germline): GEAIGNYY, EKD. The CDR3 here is CACRPYWGIRGKLIF. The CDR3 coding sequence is TGTGCCTGTCGTCCGTACTGGGGGATACGGGGTAAACTCATCTTT.

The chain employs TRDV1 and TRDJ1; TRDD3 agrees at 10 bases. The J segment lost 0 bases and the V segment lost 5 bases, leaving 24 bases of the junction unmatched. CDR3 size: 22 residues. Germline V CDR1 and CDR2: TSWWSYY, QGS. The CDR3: CALGIPSRLLGDPRSYTDKLIF. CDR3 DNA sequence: TGTGCTCTTGGGATTCCCTCGCGACTACTGGGGGATCCGAGGTCGTACACCGATAAACTCATCTTT.

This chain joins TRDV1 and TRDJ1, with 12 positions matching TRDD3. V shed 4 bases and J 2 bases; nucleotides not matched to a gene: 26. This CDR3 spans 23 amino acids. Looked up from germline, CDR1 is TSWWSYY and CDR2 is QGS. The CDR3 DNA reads TGTGCTCTTGGGGGCCGTCTCCTCGGCCTTCGTCTACTGGGGGATACATGGACCGATAAACTCATCTTT. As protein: CALGGRLLGLRLLGDTWTDKLIF.

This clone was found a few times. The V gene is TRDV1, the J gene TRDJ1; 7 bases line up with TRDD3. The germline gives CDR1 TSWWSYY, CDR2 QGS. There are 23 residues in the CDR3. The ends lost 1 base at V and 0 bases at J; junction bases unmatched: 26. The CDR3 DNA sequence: TGTGCTCTTGGGGAACCCAGAATTCCCCTCTGGGGGCAATCCTGGGATTACACCGATAAACTCATCTTT. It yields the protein CALGEPRIPLWGQSWDYTDKLIF.

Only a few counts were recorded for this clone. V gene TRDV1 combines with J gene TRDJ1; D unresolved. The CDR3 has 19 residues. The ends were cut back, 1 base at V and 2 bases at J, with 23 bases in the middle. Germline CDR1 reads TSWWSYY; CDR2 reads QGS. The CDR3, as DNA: TGTGCTCTTGGGGAACCCACTTATTCCCGGGGTAAGAGGACCGATAAACTCATCTTT. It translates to CALGEPTYSRGKRTDKLIF.

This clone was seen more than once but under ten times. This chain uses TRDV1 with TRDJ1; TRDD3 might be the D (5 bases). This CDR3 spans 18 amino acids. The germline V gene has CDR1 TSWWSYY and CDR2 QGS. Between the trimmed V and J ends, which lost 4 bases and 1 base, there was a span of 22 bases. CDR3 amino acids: CALGGTSTRGPSTDKLIF. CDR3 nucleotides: TGTGCTCTTGGGGGGACTTCTACTCGGGGGCCGAGCACCGATAAACTCATCTTT.